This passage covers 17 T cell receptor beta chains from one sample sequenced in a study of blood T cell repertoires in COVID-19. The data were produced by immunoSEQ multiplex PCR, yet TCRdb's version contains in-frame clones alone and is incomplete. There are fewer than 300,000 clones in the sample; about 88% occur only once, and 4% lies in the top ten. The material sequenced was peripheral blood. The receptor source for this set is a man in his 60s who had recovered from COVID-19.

This CDR3 reads CASSLALLYEQYF. The CDR3 DNA sequence: TGTGCCAGCAGCTTAGCACTTCTTTACGAGCAGTACTTC. The J gene is TRBJ2-7, the V gene TRBV11-2; no clear D. Germline assignment: CDR1 SGHAT and CDR2 FQNNGV. The V end was cut by 1 base, the J end by 4 bases, with 8 bases between. CDR3 length equals 13 residues.

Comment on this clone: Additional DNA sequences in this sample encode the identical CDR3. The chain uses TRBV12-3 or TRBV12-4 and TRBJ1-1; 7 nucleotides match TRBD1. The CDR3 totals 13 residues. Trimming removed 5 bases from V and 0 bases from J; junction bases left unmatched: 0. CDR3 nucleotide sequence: TGTGCCAGCAGTGGGACAGTGAACACTGAAGCTTTCTTT. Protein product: CASSGTVNTEAFF.

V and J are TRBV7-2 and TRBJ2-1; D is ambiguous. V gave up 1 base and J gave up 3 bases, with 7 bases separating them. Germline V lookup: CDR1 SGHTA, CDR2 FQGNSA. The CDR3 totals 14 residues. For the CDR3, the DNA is TGTGCCAGCAGCTTAGGTGTATTCTACAATGAGCAGTTCTTC. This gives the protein CASSLGVFYNEQFF.

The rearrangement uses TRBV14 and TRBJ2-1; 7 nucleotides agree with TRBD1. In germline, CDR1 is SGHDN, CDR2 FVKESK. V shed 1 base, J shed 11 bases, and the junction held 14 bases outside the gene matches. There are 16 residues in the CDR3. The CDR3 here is CASSQALVITGVQQFF. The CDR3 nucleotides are TGTGCCAGCAGCCAAGCTTTGGTGATAACAGGGGTGCAGCAGTTCTTC. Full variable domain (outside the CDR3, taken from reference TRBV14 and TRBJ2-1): EAGVTQFPSHSVIEKGQTVTLRCDPISGHDNLYWYRRVMGKEIKFLLHFVKESKQDESGMPNNRFLAERTGGTYSTLKVQPAELEDSGVYFCASSQALVITGVQQFFGPGTRLTVL.

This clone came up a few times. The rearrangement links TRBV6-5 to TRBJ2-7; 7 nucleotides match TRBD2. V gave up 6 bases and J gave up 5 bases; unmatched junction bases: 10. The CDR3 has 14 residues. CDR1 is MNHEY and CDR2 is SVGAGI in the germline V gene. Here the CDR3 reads CASRRLAGVDEQYF. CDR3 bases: TGTGCCAGCAGACGACTCGCGGGGGTAGACGAGCAGTACTTC.

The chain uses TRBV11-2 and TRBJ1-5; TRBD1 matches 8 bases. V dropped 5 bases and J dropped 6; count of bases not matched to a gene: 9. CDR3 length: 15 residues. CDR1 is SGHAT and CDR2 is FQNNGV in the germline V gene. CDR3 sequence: CASSPQGARGQPQHF. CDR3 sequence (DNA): TGTGCCAGCAGCCCTCAGGGGGCGCGGGGTCAGCCCCAGCATTTT.

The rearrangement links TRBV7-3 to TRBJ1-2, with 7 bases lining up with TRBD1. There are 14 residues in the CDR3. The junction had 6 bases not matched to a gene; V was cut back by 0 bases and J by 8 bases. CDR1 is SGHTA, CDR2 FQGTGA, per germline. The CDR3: CASSLTFQGGGYTF. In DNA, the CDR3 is TGTGCCAGCAGCTTAACGTTCCAGGGGGGCGGCTACACCTTC.

Here the CDR3 DNA reads TGTGCCAGCAGTTTCCGCGCCTATAATTCACCCCTCCACTTT. Protein: CASSFRAYNSPLHF. The chain has TRBV28 and TRBJ1-6; D is unclear. CDR1 is MDHEN and CDR2 is SYDVKM in the germline V gene. Trimming stripped 3 bases from V and 2 bases from J, with 5 bases between. This CDR3 has 14 residues.

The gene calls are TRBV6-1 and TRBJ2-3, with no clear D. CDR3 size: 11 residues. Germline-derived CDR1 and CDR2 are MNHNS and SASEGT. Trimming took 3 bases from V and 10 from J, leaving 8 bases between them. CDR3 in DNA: TGTGCCAGCAGTGATTACGAGGCGCAGTATTTT. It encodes CASSDYEAQYF.

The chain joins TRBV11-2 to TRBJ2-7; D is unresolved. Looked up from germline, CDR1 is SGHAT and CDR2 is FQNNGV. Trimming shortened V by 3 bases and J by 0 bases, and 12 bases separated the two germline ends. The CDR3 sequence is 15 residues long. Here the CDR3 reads CASSFYRSSSYEQYF. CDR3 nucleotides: TGTGCCAGCAGCTTCTACAGATCATCCTCCTACGAGCAGTACTTC.

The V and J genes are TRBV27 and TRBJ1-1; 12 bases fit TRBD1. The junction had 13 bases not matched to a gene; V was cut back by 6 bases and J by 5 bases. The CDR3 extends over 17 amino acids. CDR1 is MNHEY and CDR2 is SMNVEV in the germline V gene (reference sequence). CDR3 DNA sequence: TGTGCCAGCAGCGTTTCCCAGGGACAGGGGGCTAGGACTGAAGCTTTCTTT. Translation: CASSVSQGQGARTEAFF.

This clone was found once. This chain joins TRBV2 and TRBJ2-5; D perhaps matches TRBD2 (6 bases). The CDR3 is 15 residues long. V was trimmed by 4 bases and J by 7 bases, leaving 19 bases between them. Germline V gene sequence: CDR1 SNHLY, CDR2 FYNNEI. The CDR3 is CASSARWRSGVTQYF. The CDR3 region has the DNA TGTGCCAGCAGTGCCCGGTGGAGGTCGGGGGTGACCCAGTACTTC.

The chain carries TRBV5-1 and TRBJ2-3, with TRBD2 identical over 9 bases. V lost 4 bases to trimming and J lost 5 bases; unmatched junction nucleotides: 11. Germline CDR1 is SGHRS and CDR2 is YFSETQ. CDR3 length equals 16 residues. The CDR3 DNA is TGCGCCAGCAGCCTGGGAGGGACTAGCAATGGAGATACGCAGTATTTT. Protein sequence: CASSLGGTSNGDTQYF.

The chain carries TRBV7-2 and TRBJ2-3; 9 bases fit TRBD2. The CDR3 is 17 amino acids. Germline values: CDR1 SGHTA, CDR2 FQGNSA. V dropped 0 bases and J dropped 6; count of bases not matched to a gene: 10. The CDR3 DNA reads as TGTGCCAGCAGCTTAGCTGGGCTAGCGGGGCCGGGGGATACGCAGTATTTT. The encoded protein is CASSLAGLAGPGDTQYF. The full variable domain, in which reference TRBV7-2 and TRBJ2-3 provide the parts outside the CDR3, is GAGVSQSPSNKVTEKGKDVELRCDPISGHTALYWYRQSLGQGLEFLIYFQGNSAPDKSGLPSDRFSAERTGGSVSTLTIQRTQQEDSAVYLCASSLAGLAGPGDTQYFGPGTRLTVL.

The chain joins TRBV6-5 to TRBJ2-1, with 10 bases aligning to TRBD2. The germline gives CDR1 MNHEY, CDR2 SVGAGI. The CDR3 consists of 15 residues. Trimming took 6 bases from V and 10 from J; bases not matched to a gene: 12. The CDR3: CASSPYSGGAWEQFF. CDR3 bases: TGTGCCAGCAGCCCCTACAGCGGGGGGGCTTGGGAGCAGTTCTTC.

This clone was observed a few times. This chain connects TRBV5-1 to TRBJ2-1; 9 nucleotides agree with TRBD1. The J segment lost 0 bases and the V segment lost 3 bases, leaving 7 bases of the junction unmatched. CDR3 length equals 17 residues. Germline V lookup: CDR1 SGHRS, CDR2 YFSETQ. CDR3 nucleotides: TGCGCCAGCAGCTCACAACAGGGGGCATTCTCCTACAATGAGCAGTTCTTC. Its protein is CASSSQQGAFSYNEQFF.

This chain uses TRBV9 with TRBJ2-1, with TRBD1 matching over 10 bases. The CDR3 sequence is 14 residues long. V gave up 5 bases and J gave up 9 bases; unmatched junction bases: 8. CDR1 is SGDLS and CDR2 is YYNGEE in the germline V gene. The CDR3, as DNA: TGTGCCAGCAGACCGGGACAGGGGCCCGGTGAGCAGTTCTTC. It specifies CASRPGQGPGEQFF.